The clone carrying this T cell receptor (beta chain) has ten or more counts. The antigen is unknown. V was cut by 1 base and J by 7 bases, with 5 bases left in between. Germline V gene sequence: CDR1 LGHDT, CDR2 YNNKEL (reference sequence). The CDR3 runs 11 residues. Attachment of unique molecular identifiers to individual cDNA molecules was performed. TCRdb itself ran the 5' RACE reads through MiXCR, one entry per CDR3 protein. The sample lists over 50,000 distinct CDR3 sequences, over 9.5% occurring once. The sample is drawn from a study of early T cells in non-severe SARS-CoV-2 infection. Across the study: The study sequenced bulk RNA from unsorted whole blood, with chains unpaired. Study findings and constraints: The matching step, a VDJdb search, favored anti-spike CD8 responses and missed private and CD4 specificities.

Specimen: whole blood. This clonotype was obtained from an adult who was a healthcare worker with PCR-confirmed SARS-CoV-2 infection or an uninfected control (not recorded which). J is TRBJ2-7 and V is TRBV3-1; a possible D gene is TRBD2 (5 bases). CDR3: CASSQGLEQYF. The CDR3 DNA is TGTGCCAGCAGCCAAGGACTAGAGCAGTACTTC.